These T cell receptor beta chains were read from a single sample in a study of blood T cell repertoires in COVID-19. Only in-frame clones appear in the TCRdb table, and some are missing; sequencing was by immunoSEQ multiplex PCR. The sample lists approximately 300,000 clones; about 90% were seen once. What was sequenced was PBMCs or T cells enriched from blood (not recorded which). These receptors were taken from a woman between 25 and 40 years old who had recovered from COVID-19. Each CDR3 is given with its conserved first and last residue. The D gene is left open where the match is weak. Clone size, where shown, is once, few, many, or a class for clones that have expanded.

V gene	D gene	J gene	clone size	CDR3 protein	CDR3 DNA
TRBV19	TRBD1	TRBJ1-1	few	CASSPRNRGTGMNTEAFF	TGTGCCAGTAGTCCACGAAACCGAGGGACAGGGATGAACACTGAAGCTTTCTTT
TRBV28	TRBD1	TRBJ2-7	-	CASSEFQGASYEQYF	TGTGCCAGCAGCGAGTTTCAGGGGGCTTCCTACGAGCAGTACTTC
TRBV4-1	-	TRBJ2-1	-	CASSPEHWLAQFF	TGCGCCAGCAGCCCCGAACATTGGCTCGCTCAGTTCTTC
TRBV7-9	TRBD1	TRBJ1-1	-	CASSGPPGQINTEAFF	TGTGCCAGCAGCGGTCCCCCGGGACAGATCAACACTGAAGCTTTCTTT
TRBV29-1	-	TRBJ2-1	-	CSVRPAGNEQFF	TGCAGCGTCCGTCCGGCGGGCAATGAGCAGTTCTTC
TRBV7-9	TRBD2	TRBJ2-5	-	CASSSWTSGQETQYF	TGTGCCAGCAGCTCCTGGACTAGCGGCCAAGAGACCCAGTACTTC
TRBV2	TRBD1	TRBJ1-5	-	CASSINPGQGPVNQPQHF	TGTGCCAGCAGTATAAATCCGGGACAGGGGCCCGTAAATCAGCCCCAGCATTTT
TRBV9	TRBD2	TRBJ2-7	-	CASSVGRGAPYEQYF	TGTGCCAGCAGCGTAGGGCGGGGGGCCCCCTACGAGCAGTACTTC
TRBV10-3	-	TRBJ1-2	-	CAISESPDYGYTF	TGTGCCATCAGTGAGTCCCCGGACTATGGCTACACCTTC
TRBV12-3/TRBV12-4	-	TRBJ1-1	-	CASSSGLVTEAFF	TGTGCCAGCAGTTCGGGTCTCGTTACTGAAGCTTTCTTT
TRBV5-1	-	TRBJ2-7	-	CASSPTRDPYHEQYF	TGCGCCAGCAGCCCAACGCGGGACCCATACCACGAGCAGTACTTC
TRBV19	-	TRBJ1-2	-	CASSIKFQVVYGYTF	TGTGCCAGTAGTATAAAGTTTCAGGTTGTCTATGGCTACACCTTC